The 2 T cell receptor beta chains below all came from one sample that was sequenced in a study of blood T cell repertoires in COVID-19. Assay used: immunoSEQ multiplex PCR; TCRdb lists only in-frame clones, some missing. The profile covers a few hundred thousand clones, with 90% appearing a single time and roughly 1% taken by the ten largest. Material: peripheral blood. These receptors all come from a woman in her thirties or forties with COVID-19, enrolled during active disease.

The V and J genes are TRBV18 and TRBJ1-1; possibly TRBD1 for D (6 bases). The CDR3 runs 16 residues. Per the germline V gene, CDR1 is KGHSH and CDR2 is LQKENI. V lost 4 bases to trimming and J lost 0 bases, with 15 bases between them. The CDR3 DNA sequence: TGTGCCAGCTCACGGACAGTTAGCTTCATGAACACTGAAGCTTTCTTT. Encoded protein: CASSRTVSFMNTEAFF.

The chain is built from TRBV3-1 (or the pseudogene TRBV3-2) and TRBJ2-7; unclear D gene. V gave up 4 bases and J gave up 1 base, with 14 bases separating them. The germline CDR1 and CDR2 sequences are LGHDT and YNNKEL (reference sequence). The CDR3 is 15 residues long. CDR3 sequence (DNA): TGTGCCAGCAGCCCACCATGGAGTAATTCCTACGAGCAGTACTTC. It codes for CASSPPWSNSYEQYF.